This TCR beta chain stems from a study of memory CD4+ T cells and cytomegalovirus serostatus. The sort gate was single viable CD3+CD4+CD8-CD45RO+ cells for memory CD4+ T cells. TCRdb's copy holds only in-frame clones and misses some; the assay was immunoSEQ multiplex PCR. The sample gives 50,000 to 60,000 clones, about 80% of which show up once; around 1.3% is in the top ten. From germline, CDR1 is SGHRS and CDR2 YFSETQ. V was clipped by 1 base and J by 0 bases, with 11 bases between them. This CDR3 comprises 17 residues. Sequencing used memory CD4+ T cells from blood. This receptor was obtained from an adult in good health and CMV-seropositive. The chain combines TRBV5-1 with TRBJ1-6, with D hard to call. CDR3 coding DNA: TGCGCCAGCAGCTTGTTCTGGGCGGGCTCCTATAATTCACCCCTCCACTTT. Protein sequence: CASSLFWAGSYNSPLHF. Full variable domain (rest looked up from reference TRBV5-1 and TRBJ1-6): KAGVTQTPRYLIKTRGQQVTLSCSPISGHRSVSWYQQTPGQGLQFLFEYFSETQRNKGNFPGRFSGRQFSNSRSEMNVSTLELGDSALYLCASSLFWAGSYNSPLHFGNGTRLTVT.